The 21 T cell receptor beta chains given below trace back to one sample, sequenced in a study of blood T cells in healthy people across ages. Next came a second PCR, run for about 6 to 12 cycles, which used a sample-barcoded 5' primer along with a J-beta primer mix. TCRdb redid the calling of the 5' RACE reads with MiXCR, one entry per CDR3 protein. The sample has roughly 1,800,000 distinct CDR3 sequences, roughly 52% seen once; the top ten hold less than 2.5%. The source material was blood. These receptors were taken from a woman between 40 and 55 years old in good health.

The chain uses TRBV18 and TRBJ1-2; maybe TRBD1 (6 bases). This CDR3 is 14 amino acids long. The germline gives CDR1 KGHSH, CDR2 LQKENI. Trimming pared 1 base from V and 6 bases from J, leaving 12 bases between. The chain's CDR3 is CASSPLNRDNGYTF. The CDR3 bases are TGTGCCAGCTCACCACTGAACAGGGACAATGGCTACACCTTC.

The CDR3 is CASSYSIPLLAGGVNEQFF. CDR3 sequence (DNA): TGTGCCAGCAGTTACTCGATCCCACTACTAGCGGGGGGGGTGAATGAGCAGTTCTTC. The chain is built from TRBV6-2 or TRBV6-3 and TRBJ2-1, with 13 positions matching TRBD2. Per germline, CDR1 MNHEY and CDR2 SVGEGT. This CDR3 region has 19 residues. The V segment lost 0 bases and the J segment 7 bases; nucleotides outside the gene matches: 12.

This clonotype was detected only a few times. The CDR3 nucleotides read TGTGCCAGCAGCGTAGATCCCGTTGGGGAGACCCAGTACTTC. Amino acids: CASSVDPVGETQYF. V is TRBV9 and J is TRBJ2-5; D is unresolved. V was cut by 0 bases and J by 5 bases, with 11 bases left in between. Germline values: CDR1 SGDLS, CDR2 YYNGEE. This CDR3 spans 14 amino acids.

This clonotype was found a few times. This chain links TRBV6-5 with TRBJ2-3; TRBD1 matches 9 bases. Germline values: CDR1 MNHEY, CDR2 SVGAGI. The CDR3 is 15 residues long. V was clipped by 2 bases and J by 6 bases; unmatched bases: 6. CDR3 in DNA: TGTGCCAGCAGTTACGCGGGACAGGGTGGGGATACGCAGTATTTT. This encodes CASSYAGQGGDTQYF.

The J gene is TRBJ1-6, the V gene TRBV28, with a tentative D call TRBD1 (5 bases). The V end lost 7 bases, the J end lost 13 bases, and 23 bases lay between the germline ends. Germline V gene sequence: CDR1 MDHEN, CDR2 SYDVKM. This CDR3 has 15 amino acids. The CDR3 bases are TGTGCCAGCACCAACTCGGGGGGGTTGAGATCGCCCCTCCACTTT. This sequence encodes CASTNSGGLRSPLHF.

On this clonotype itself: One end of the junction fails to match germline, which may point to a read error. The J gene is TRBJ2-3, the V gene TRBV7-9; 8 bases match TRBD1. The germline V gene has CDR1 SEHNR and CDR2 FQNEAQ (reference sequence). The CDR3 contains 17 residues. CDR3 DNA: TGTGCCAGCAGGTATTACCTCCGGGACAGGTCCACAGATACGCAGAATTTT. Encoded protein: CASRYYLRDRSTDTQNF.

The chain recombines TRBV9 with TRBJ2-3; 9 nucleotides match TRBD2. The V and J ends lost 3 bases and 2 bases, in that order; junction bases with no gene match: 7. The length of the CDR3 is 16 residues. Germline V lookup: CDR1 SGDLS, CDR2 YYNGEE. As DNA, the CDR3 is TGTGCCAGCAGCGGGAAGGCGGGGGGGTACACAGATACGCAGTATTTT. Its protein is CASSGKAGGYTDTQYF. The whole variable domain, filled in from reference TRBV9 and TRBJ2-3, reads DSGVTQTPKHLITATGQRVTLRCSPRSGDLSVYWYQQSLDQGLQFLIQYYNGEERAKGNILERFSAQQFPDLHSELNLSSLELGDSALYFCASSGKAGGYTDTQYFGPGTRLTVL.

This chain connects TRBV28 to TRBJ2-5, with unresolved D. The CDR3 runs to 15 residues. Trimming removed 5 bases at V and 4 bases at J, with 17 bases between. Per germline, CDR1 MDHEN and CDR2 SYDVKM. CDR3 DNA sequence: TGTGCCAGCAGTCCGTTATCGGACCAGCGAGAGACCCAGTACTTC. Encoded protein: CASSPLSDQRETQYF.

This clonotype was observed a handful of times. The V and J genes are TRBV10-3 and TRBJ2-7, with TRBD1 matching over 11 bases. The CDR3 has 18 amino acids. Trimming cost V 4 bases and J 1 base; bases outside gene matches: 12. Germline values: CDR1 ENHRY, CDR2 SYGVKD. For the CDR3, the DNA is TGTGCCATCAGTGCGCTTATTCCGGGACAGGGGGTTTCCTACGAGCAGTACTTC. Protein sequence: CAISALIPGQGVSYEQYF.

The chain couples TRBV4-2 to TRBJ2-3; TRBD2 agrees at 11 bases. Germline CDR1 reads LGHNA; CDR2 reads YNFKEQ. V trimming: 1 base; J trimming: 5 bases; junction bases outside the gene matches: 17. The CDR3 has 20 residues. The CDR3 coding sequence is TGTGCCAGCAGCCAAGGAACTCTAGCGGGGGGAGCCAGCCGCGGAGATACGCAGTATTTT. This translates into CASSQGTLAGGASRGDTQYF.

This clonotype showed up many times. J is TRBJ2-5 and V is TRBV7-2; D unresolved. CDR1 is SGHTA and CDR2 is FQGNSA in the germline V gene. The CDR3 spans 13 residues. Trimming removed 1 base at V and 3 bases at J, with 6 bases between. The chain's CDR3 is CASSLEWEETQYF. In DNA form, the CDR3 reads TGTGCCAGCAGCTTAGAATGGGAAGAGACCCAGTACTTC.

On this clonotype itself: The junction departs from the called germline gene at one end, perhaps through a read error. The chain couples TRBV7-7 to TRBJ2-1; 8 nucleotides agree with TRBD2. CDR1 SSHAT and CDR2 FNYEAQ come from the germline V gene (reference sequence). The CDR3 contains 17 residues. The CDR3 region has the DNA TGTGCTAGCACCTTGTTAGCGGGGACGAGCTCCTACAATGAGCAGTTCTTC. Translation gives CASTLLAGTSSYNEQFF.

The chain joins TRBV15 to TRBJ2-3, with D unclear. CDR3 size: 15 residues. The V end lost 5 bases, the J end lost 0 bases, and 12 bases lay between the germline ends. CDR1 is LNHNV, CDR2 YYDKDF, per germline (reference sequence). The CDR3 loop reads CATSETSTSTDTQYF. The CDR3 DNA reads as TGTGCCACCAGCGAGACTTCTACTAGCACAGATACGCAGTATTTT.

V usage is TRBV18 and J usage is TRBJ2-6; possibly TRBD2 for D (6 bases). Germline loops: CDR1 KGHSH, CDR2 LQKENI. V dropped 2 bases and J dropped 1 base, with 12 bases sitting between them. This CDR3 spans 17 amino acids. The CDR3 sequence is CASSPWMGTSGANVLTF. Here the CDR3 DNA reads TGTGCCAGCTCACCATGGATGGGGACTTCTGGGGCCAACGTCCTGACTTTC.

The chain links TRBV12-3 or TRBV12-4 to TRBJ1-1, with 8 positions matching TRBD1. V was clipped by 10 bases and J by 4 bases; unmatched bases: 5. The CDR3 length is 12 residues. CDR3 region: CANQGAFTEAFF. The CDR3 coding sequence is TGTGCCAATCAGGGGGCATTCACTGAAGCTTTCTTT.

The chain has TRBV14 and TRBJ1-5; D is uncertain. CDR1 and CDR2 (germline): SGHDN, FVKESK. Trimming removed 4 bases from V and 2 bases from J, with 12 bases in between. The CDR3 consists of 15 residues. CDR3 protein: CASSRRVVGNQPQHF. The CDR3 DNA reads TGTGCCAGCAGCCGTAGGGTAGTTGGCAATCAGCCCCAGCATTTT.

The J gene is TRBJ2-3, the V gene TRBV5-1; D is undetermined. The germline V and J ends were trimmed by 4 bases and 2 bases, with 17 bases remaining between them. The CDR3 is 16 residues long. The germline gives CDR1 SGHRS, CDR2 YFSETQ. CDR3 bases: TGCGCCAGCAGCGGGGAAGCCAACCCTAACACAGATACGCAGTATTTT. Translating gives CASSGEANPNTDTQYF.

This clonotype was seen repeatedly, ten times or more. V is TRBV18 and J is TRBJ2-5; D call uncertain. The V and J ends lost 0 bases and 4 bases respectively, with 6 bases between them. Germline V gene sequence: CDR1 KGHSH, CDR2 LQKENI. The CDR3 is 13 residues long. DNA for the CDR3: TGTGCCAGCTCACCACCTGTAGGAGAGACCCAGTACTTC. Amino acids: CASSPPVGETQYF. The variable domain in full, with the rest retrieved from reference TRBV18 and TRBJ2-5, is NAGVMQNPRHLVRRRGQEARLRCSPMKGHSHVYWYRQLPEEGLKFMVYLQKENIIDESGMPKERFSAEFPKEGPSILRIQQVVRGDSAAYFCASSPPVGETQYFGPGTRLLVL.

With respect to this clonotype: A read error may produce the germline difference seen at one junction end. The chain carries TRBV14 and TRBJ1-1; weak D call: TRBD1 (6 bases). CDR3 length equals 13 residues. The V gene's germline CDR1 is SGHDN and CDR2 FVKESK. DNA of the CDR3: TGTGCCCGCAGCGCCGGGACATGGACTGAAGCTTTCTTT. This codes for CARSAGTWTEAFF.

This clonotype was seen a few times. The chain links TRBV3-1 to TRBJ2-7; 10 bases line up with TRBD2. The germline gives CDR1 LGHDT, CDR2 YNNKEL (reference sequence). The CDR3 loop spans 17 amino acids. With 1 base clipped from V and 7 bases from J, the junction kept 13 bases outside the gene matches. CDR3 protein: CASSQGASGSYPGEQYF. The CDR3 DNA reads as TGTGCCAGCAGCCAAGGGGCTAGCGGGAGTTATCCGGGGGAGCAGTACTTC.

This clonotype was seen more than once but under ten times. The chain has TRBV7-2 and TRBJ2-5, with 12 nucleotides matching TRBD2. CDR1 is SGHTA and CDR2 is FQGNSA in the germline V gene. Germline trimming cut 5 bases from V and 5 bases from J; bases unmatched to any gene: 9. The CDR3 runs to 16 residues. The CDR3 spells CASSALAGGTQETQYF. Here the CDR3 DNA reads TGTGCCAGCAGCGCACTAGCGGGGGGAACCCAGGAGACCCAGTACTTC. The full variable domain, rest sourced from reference TRBV7-2 and TRBJ2-5, is GAGVSQSPSNKVTEKGKDVELRCDPISGHTALYWYRQSLGQGLEFLIYFQGNSAPDKSGLPSDRFSAERTGGSVSTLTIQRTQQEDSAVYLCASSALAGGTQETQYFGPGTRLLVL.